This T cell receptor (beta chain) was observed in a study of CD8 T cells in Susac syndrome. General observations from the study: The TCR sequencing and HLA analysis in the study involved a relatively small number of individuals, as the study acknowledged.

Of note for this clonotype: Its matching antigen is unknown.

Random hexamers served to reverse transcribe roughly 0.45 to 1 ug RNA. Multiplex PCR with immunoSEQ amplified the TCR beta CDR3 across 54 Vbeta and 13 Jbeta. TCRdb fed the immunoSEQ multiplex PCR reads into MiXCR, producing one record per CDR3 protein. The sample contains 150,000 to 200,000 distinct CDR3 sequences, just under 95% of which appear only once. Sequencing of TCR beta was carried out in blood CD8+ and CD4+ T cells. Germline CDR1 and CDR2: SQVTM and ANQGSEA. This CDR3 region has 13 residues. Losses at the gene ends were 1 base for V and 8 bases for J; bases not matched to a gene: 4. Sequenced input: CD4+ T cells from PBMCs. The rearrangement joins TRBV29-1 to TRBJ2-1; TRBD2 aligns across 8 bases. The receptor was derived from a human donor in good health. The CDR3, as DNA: TGCAGCGTTGAAGCGGGGGGGCGTTATGAGCAGTTCTTC. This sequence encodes CSVEAGGRYEQFF.